The T cell receptor beta chain described here comes from a study of blood T cell repertoires in COVID-19. Assay: immunoSEQ multiplex PCR; the TCRdb copy retains only in-frame clones and omits some. The data show roughly 260,000 clones, with about nine tenths seen just once and over 2% held by the top ten. Participants were aged roughly 18 to 89 years from about 25 US areas. Participant-given clinical history determined each cohort assignment. Material: PBMCs or T cells enriched from blood (not recorded which). The origin of this receptor is a woman between 18 and 29 years old who had recovered from COVID-19.

This CDR3 reads CASSVAISGRDITGELFF. The CDR3 coding sequence is TGTGCCAGCAGCGTAGCCATTAGCGGGAGGGACATCACCGGGGAGCTGTTTTTT. The chain employs TRBV9 and TRBJ2-2; 11 bases are shared with TRBD2. Germline CDR1 and CDR2: SGDLS and YYNGEE. The CDR3 sequence is 18 residues long. After removal of 0 bases from V and 4 bases from J, the junction contained 8 bases not matched to a gene.